A single sample gave rise to the 9 T cell receptor beta chains below, sequenced in a study of T cell repertoires in cytomegalovirus infection. TCRdb called the reads again in MiXCR, with one record for every CDR3 protein. The repertoire holds about 360,000 distinct CDR3 sequences, with 15% to 20% as singletons. The sequenced sample was PBMCs. The receptors here all came from a human donor in good health (CMV status not recorded). Some clones in this sample may be carry-over from other donors' samples.

This clonotype came up a few times. The V gene is TRBV19, the J gene TRBJ2-1, with 9 nucleotides matching TRBD2. Germline V CDR1 and CDR2: LNHDA, SQIVND (reference sequence). The CDR3 consists of 17 residues. Trimming removed 3 bases from V and 3 bases from J; junction bases left unmatched: 9. The CDR3 DNA is TGTGCCAGTAGTATGGTTAGCGGGAGCGACATCTACAATGAGCAGTTCTTC. As protein: CASSMVSGSDIYNEQFF.

This clonotype was seen more than once but under ten times. The chain recombines TRBV5-5 with TRBJ1-5; D uncertain. The V end was cut by 5 bases, the J end by 5 bases, with 20 bases between. The CDR3 contains 16 residues. Germline CDR1 reads SGHKS; CDR2 reads YYEKEE (reference sequence). The CDR3 DNA sequence: TGTGCCAGCAGTGACCTGGGGAATGGCGGTCATCAGCCCCAGCATTTT. This sequence encodes CASSDLGNGGHQPQHF. Filled out from reference TRBV5-5 and TRBJ1-5, the complete variable domain reads DAGVTQSPTHLIKTRGQQVTLRCSPISGHKSVSWYQQVLGQGPQFIFQYYEKEERGRGNFPDRFSARQFPNYSSELNVNALLLGDSALYLCASSDLGNGGHQPQHFGDGTRLSIL.

V is TRBV15 and J is TRBJ2-3; D is unresolved. The CDR3 covers 11 residues. V lost 3 bases to trimming and J lost 3 bases, with 1 base between them. Germline lookup yields CDR1 LNHNV and CDR2 YYDKDF (reference sequence). The CDR3 here is CATSSTDTQYF. The DNA for the CDR3 is TGTGCCACCAGCAGTACAGATACGCAGTATTTT.

This chain joins TRBV6-1 and TRBJ2-7; 7 nucleotides align to TRBD1. Germline loops: CDR1 MNHNS, CDR2 SASEGT. This CDR3 region has 15 residues. The V segment lost 6 bases and the J segment 3 bases; nucleotides outside the gene matches: 11. The CDR3 loop reads CASRGTLTGNYEQYF. The CDR3 nucleotides read TGTGCCAGCAGGGGAACTCTGACAGGGAACTACGAGCAGTACTTC.

In this sample, this clonotype turned up a few times. The rearrangement uses TRBV7-6 and TRBJ2-7, with 15 bases matching TRBD2. Germline CDR1 SGHVS, CDR2 FNYEAQ. CDR3 size: 16 residues. V lost 5 bases and J lost 1; bases outside the gene matches: 3. For the CDR3, the DNA is TGTGCCAGCAGCAACGGACTAGCGGGAGGGTCCTACGAGCAGTACTTC. Protein sequence: CASSNGLAGGSYEQYF.

This clonotype occurred many times. This chain joins TRBV7-2 and TRBJ2-5, with 8 bases identical to TRBD2. Germline values: CDR1 SGHTA, CDR2 FQGNSA. The length of the CDR3 is 14 residues. V was pared by 5 bases and J by 4 bases, with 6 bases of the junction left unmatched. CDR3 sequence reads: CASSPQTSGETQYF. Written as DNA, the CDR3 is TGTGCCAGCAGCCCCCAAACTAGCGGAGAGACCCAGTACTTC.

This clonotype was detected only a few times. The junction departs from germline at one end; a sequencing error may be responsible. The chain combines TRBV10-3 with TRBJ2-1; a possible D gene is TRBD1 (5 bases). The CDR3 loop spans 13 amino acids. Germline loops: CDR1 ENHRY, CDR2 SYGVKD. The CDR3 region is CAVRQSSYNEQFF. CDR3 sequence (DNA): TGTGCCGTCAGACAGTCCTCCTACAATGAGCAGTTCTTC.

This clonotype showed up many times. This chain uses TRBV12-3 or TRBV12-4 with TRBJ1-3, with a weak D call TRBD1 (5 bases). V lost 4 bases to trimming and J lost 2 bases, with 12 bases between them. This CDR3 has 15 residues. The CDR3 nucleotides are TGTGCCAGCAGTTCTTGGGGGGAAACTGGAAACACCATATATTTT. Amino acids: CASSSWGETGNTIYF.

Ten or more counts support this clonotype. V and J are TRBV7-8 and TRBJ1-6; 7 bases agree with TRBD1. With V trimmed by 2 bases and J by 9 bases, 7 bases remained unmatched. This CDR3 is 15 amino acids long. Germline-derived CDR1 and CDR2 are SGHVS and FQNEAQ. CDR3 loop: CASSLRQGWGSPLHF. As DNA, the CDR3 is TGTGCCAGCAGCTTACGACAGGGTTGGGGTTCACCCCTCCACTTT.